Listed here is a single TCR beta chain. Antigen unknown. The repertoire was sequenced with immunoSEQ multiplex PCR; TCRdb's copy has only in-frame clones and lacks some. The sample contains approximately 100,000 clones, 80% to 90% of which appear only once. The data were obtained in a study of PD-1 blockade in classical Hodgkin lymphoma. Broader study findings: Reports described newly diagnosed patients as having lower baseline TCR diversity than healthy donors. Newly diagnosed patients and complete responders had comparable diversity at baseline. Initiation of nivolumab under 1 year after ASCT led to exclusion of patients.

Every single patient, without exception, relapsed after autologous stem cell transplantation, and brentuximab vedotin exposure varied. This CDR3 has 15 residues. The trim removed 4 bases at V and 7 bases at J, leaving 10 bases unmatched. CDR1 is LGHNA, CDR2 YNFKEQ, per germline. This specimen was peripheral blood mononuclear cells (PBMCs), taken before the second cycle of nivolumab. The chain couples TRBV4-2 to TRBJ1-2, with 9 positions matching TRBD1. The TCR was taken from a human donor with classical Hodgkin lymphoma. CDR3 loop: CASSRPGQGFSGYTF. The CDR3 nucleotides read TGTGCCAGCAGCCGGCCGGGACAGGGTTTTTCTGGCTACACCTTC.